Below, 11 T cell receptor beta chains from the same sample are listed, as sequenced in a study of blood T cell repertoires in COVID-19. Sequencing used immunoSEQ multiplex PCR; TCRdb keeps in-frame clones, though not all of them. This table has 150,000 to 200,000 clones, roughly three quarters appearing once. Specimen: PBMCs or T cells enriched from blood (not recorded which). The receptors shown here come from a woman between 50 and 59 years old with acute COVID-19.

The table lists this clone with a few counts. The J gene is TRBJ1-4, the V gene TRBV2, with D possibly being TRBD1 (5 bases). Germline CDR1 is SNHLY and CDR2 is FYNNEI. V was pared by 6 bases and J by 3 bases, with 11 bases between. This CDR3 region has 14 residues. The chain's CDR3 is CASRRDPANEKLFF. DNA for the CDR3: TGTGCCAGCAGGCGGGACCCGGCTAATGAAAAACTGTTTTTT.

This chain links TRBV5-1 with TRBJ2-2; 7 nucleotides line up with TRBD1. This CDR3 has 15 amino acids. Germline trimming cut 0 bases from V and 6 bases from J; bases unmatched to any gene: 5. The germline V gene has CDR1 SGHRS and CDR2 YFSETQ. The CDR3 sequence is CASSLDGQAPGELFF. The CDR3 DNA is TGCGCCAGCAGCTTGGATGGACAGGCCCCCGGGGAGCTGTTTTTT.

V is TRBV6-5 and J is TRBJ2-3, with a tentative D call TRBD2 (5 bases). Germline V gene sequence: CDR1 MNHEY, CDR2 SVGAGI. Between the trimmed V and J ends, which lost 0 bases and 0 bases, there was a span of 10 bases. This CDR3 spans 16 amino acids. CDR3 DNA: TGTGCCAGCAGTTACTCAGGGCGGACTAGCACAGATACGCAGTATTTT. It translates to CASSYSGRTSTDTQYF.

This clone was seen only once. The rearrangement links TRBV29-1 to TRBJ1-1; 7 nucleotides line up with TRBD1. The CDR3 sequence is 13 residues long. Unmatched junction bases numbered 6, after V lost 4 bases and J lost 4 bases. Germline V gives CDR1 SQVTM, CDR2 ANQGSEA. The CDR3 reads CSVADRAGTEAFF. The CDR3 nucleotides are TGCAGCGTTGCTGACAGGGCGGGCACTGAAGCTTTCTTT.

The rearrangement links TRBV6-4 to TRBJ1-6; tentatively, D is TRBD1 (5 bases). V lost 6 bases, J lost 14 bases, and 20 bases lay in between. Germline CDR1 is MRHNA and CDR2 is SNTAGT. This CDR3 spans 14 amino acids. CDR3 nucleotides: TGTGCCAGCAGCCTGGACACGGGCGGATCAGCCCTCCACTTT. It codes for CASSLDTGGSALHF.

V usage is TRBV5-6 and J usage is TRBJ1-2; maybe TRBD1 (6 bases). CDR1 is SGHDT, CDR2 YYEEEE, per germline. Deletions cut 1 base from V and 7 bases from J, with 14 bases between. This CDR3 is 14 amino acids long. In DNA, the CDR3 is TGTGCCAGCAGCTTGTGGGGGCCCCTCGGTGGCTACACCTTC. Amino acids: CASSLWGPLGGYTF.

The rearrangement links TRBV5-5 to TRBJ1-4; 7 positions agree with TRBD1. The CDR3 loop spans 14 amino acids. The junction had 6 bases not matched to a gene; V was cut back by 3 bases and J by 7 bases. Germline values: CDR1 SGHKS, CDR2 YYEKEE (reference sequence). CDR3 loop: CASSSETGSEKLFF. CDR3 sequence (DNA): TGTGCCAGCAGCTCCGAGACAGGGAGTGAAAAACTGTTTTTT. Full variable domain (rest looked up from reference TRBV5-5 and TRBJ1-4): DAGVTQSPTHLIKTRGQQVTLRCSPISGHKSVSWYQQVLGQGPQFIFQYYEKEERGRGNFPDRFSARQFPNYSSELNVNALLLGDSALYLCASSSETGSEKLFFGSGTQLSVL.

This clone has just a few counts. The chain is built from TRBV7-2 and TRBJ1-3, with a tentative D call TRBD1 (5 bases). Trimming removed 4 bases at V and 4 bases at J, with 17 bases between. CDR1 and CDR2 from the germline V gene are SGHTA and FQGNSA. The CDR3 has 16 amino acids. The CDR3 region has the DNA TGTGCCAGCAGCTCCACCGGGACTGCCATGGGAAACACCATATATTTT. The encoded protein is CASSSTGTAMGNTIYF.

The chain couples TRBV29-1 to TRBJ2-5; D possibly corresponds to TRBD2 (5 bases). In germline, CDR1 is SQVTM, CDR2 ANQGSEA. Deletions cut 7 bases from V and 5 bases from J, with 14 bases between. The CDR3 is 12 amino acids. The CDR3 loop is CSATRGLETQYF. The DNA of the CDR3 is TGCAGCGCCACGCGAGGACTCGAGACCCAGTACTTC. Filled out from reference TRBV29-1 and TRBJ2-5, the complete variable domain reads SAVISQKPSRDICQRGTSLTIQCQVDSQVTMMFWYRQQPGQSLTLIATANQGSEATYESGFVIDKFPISRPNLTFSTLTVSNMSPEDSSIYLCSATRGLETQYFGPGTRLLVL.

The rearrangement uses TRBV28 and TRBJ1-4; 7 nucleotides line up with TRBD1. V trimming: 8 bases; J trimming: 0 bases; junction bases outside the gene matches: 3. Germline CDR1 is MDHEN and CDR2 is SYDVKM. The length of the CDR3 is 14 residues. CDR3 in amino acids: CASQGVATNEKLFF. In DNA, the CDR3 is TGTGCCAGCCAGGGGGTCGCAACTAATGAAAAACTGTTTTTT.

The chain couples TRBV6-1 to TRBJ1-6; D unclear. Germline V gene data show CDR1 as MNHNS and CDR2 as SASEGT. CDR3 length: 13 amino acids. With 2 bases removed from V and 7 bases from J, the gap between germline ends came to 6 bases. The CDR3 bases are TGTGCCAGCAGTGAATACGGGAATTCACCCCTCCACTTT. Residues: CASSEYGNSPLHF.